The 24 T cell receptor beta chains listed next were all sequenced from one sample in a study of vaccination and CD4 T cells after COVID-19. Oncomine TCR Beta short-read sequencing was applied to DNA from cultured CD4+ T cells. Researchers extracted genomic DNA from CD4+ T cells that had been cultured. A single record per CDR3 protein comes from TCRdb applying MiXCR to the PCR reads. The data hold about 10,000 distinct CDR3 sequences, with roughly 34% observed a single time. These receptors have no known antigen. Treatment noted: roughly 11-day PBMC culture with coronavirus spike peptide pools or control peptides (ViraFEST assay). Ahead of the COVID-19 pandemic (2011-2018), the CD4+ T cells of the unexposed donor were collected. Sequenced material: CD4+ T cells from blood, cultured in vitro. These receptors were collected from a human donor in good health.

The chain uses TRBV29-1 and TRBJ1-1, with D possibly TRBD1 on 5 matching bases. Trimming pared 7 bases from V and 1 base from J, leaving 13 bases between. The CDR3 sequence is 13 residues long. Germline CDR1 and CDR2: SQVTM and ANQGSEA. Written as DNA, the CDR3 is TGCAGCGGGGCTGAGGGGACGAACACTGAAGCTTTCTTT. This gives the protein CSGAEGTNTEAFF.

This clonotype was seen a handful of times. The chain carries TRBV6-1 and TRBJ2-5; TRBD2 matches at 10 bases. The CDR3 runs 15 residues. The V gene's germline CDR1 is MNHNS and CDR2 SASEGT. The J segment lost 4 bases and the V segment lost 3 bases, leaving 5 bases of the junction unmatched. The CDR3 DNA is TGTGCCAGCAGTGACCCGGGACTAGCGAGAGAGACCCAGTACTTC. Its protein product is CASSDPGLARETQYF.

The chain carries TRBV7-2 and TRBJ2-7, with 7 bases matching TRBD1. This CDR3 region has 15 residues. Germline V gene lookup returns CDR1 SGHTA and CDR2 FQGNSA. The V gene end was trimmed by 1 base and the J gene end by 3 bases; junction bases not matched to a gene: 6. The CDR3, as DNA: TGTGCCAGCAGCTTAGGAAGTGGACAGGTCTACGAGCAGTACTTC. This codes for CASSLGSGQVYEQYF. Full variable domain (remainder filled in from reference TRBV7-2 and TRBJ2-7): GAGVSQSPSNKVTEKGKDVELRCDPISGHTALYWYRQSLGQGLEFLIYFQGNSAPDKSGLPSDRFSAERTGGSVSTLTIQRTQQEDSAVYLCASSLGSGQVYEQYFGPGTRLTVT.

This clonotype was found a few times. The chain joins TRBV7-3 to TRBJ2-3; a weak D match, TRBD2 (5 bases). Germline values: CDR1 SGHTA, CDR2 FQGTGA. The CDR3 is 14 residues long. V gave up 2 bases and J gave up 3 bases, with 9 bases separating them. Here the CDR3 reads CASSLRLATDTQYF. The DNA for the CDR3 is TGTGCCAGCAGCTTACGCCTAGCAACAGATACGCAGTATTTT.

This clonotype was seen a few times. The CDR3 DNA follows: TGCGCCAGCAGCTTGACCAGACGGGAGACCCAGTACTTC. This translates into CASSLTRRETQYF. This rearrangement joins TRBV5-1 to TRBJ2-5; D is uncertain. The CDR3 runs to 13 residues. Trimming removed 1 base at V and 5 bases at J, with 9 bases between. CDR1 and CDR2 (germline): SGHRS, YFSETQ.

This clonotype was detected only a few times. This chain uses TRBV21-1 with TRBJ2-5; the table names TRBD1, a call not compared with the DNA. TRBV21-1 is deemed a pseudogene. This CDR3 spans 16 amino acids. The CDR3 bases are TGTGCCAGCAGCACACGGGACAGGAGGGGACAAGAGACCCAGTACTTC. It encodes CASSTRDRRGQETQYF.

In this sample, this clonotype turned up a few times. The chain recombines TRBV20-1 with TRBJ1-3; D not certain. Germline loops: CDR1 DFQATT, CDR2 SNEGSKA (reference sequence). The CDR3 is 16 residues long. V dropped 0 bases and J dropped 4 bases, with 16 bases sitting between them. CDR3 region: CSARDSWTGYGNTIYF. The CDR3 DNA reads as TGCAGTGCTAGAGATTCTTGGACTGGGTACGGAAACACCATATATTTT.

The V call is TRBV7-2, the J call TRBJ1-1, with D uncertain. CDR3 length: 13 residues. Germline lookup yields CDR1 SGHTA and CDR2 FQGNSA. V was pared by 5 bases and J by 0 bases, with 7 bases between. CDR3 sequence: CASSASLNTEAFF. The CDR3 DNA follows: TGTGCCAGCAGCGCATCATTGAACACTGAAGCTTTCTTT.

This clonotype was seen only a few times. This chain joins TRBV20-1 and TRBJ1-2, with D tentatively TRBD1 (5 bases). The CDR3 is 16 amino acids. Germline V CDR1 and CDR2: DFQATT, SNEGSKA (reference sequence). The V end lost 5 bases, the J end lost 0 bases, and 19 bases lay between the germline ends. DNA of the CDR3: TGCAGTGCTGGAAGGGACGGGACGGGGACTAACTATGGCTACACCTTC. Its protein product is CSAGRDGTGTNYGYTF.

The gene calls are TRBV7-9 and TRBJ2-5, with D perhaps TRBD1 (5 bases). V gave up 4 bases and J gave up 5 bases, with 11 bases separating them. CDR1 is SEHNR, CDR2 FQNEAQ, per germline (reference sequence). CDR3 length: 13 amino acids. CDR3 loop: CASSWVGRETQYF. CDR3 in DNA: TGTGCCAGCAGCTGGGTGGGGCGGGAGACCCAGTACTTC.

V usage is TRBV19 and J usage is TRBJ1-5; 8 bases fit TRBD1. Trimming removed 3 bases from V and 4 bases from J; junction bases left unmatched: 8. The CDR3 sequence is 16 residues long. Germline values: CDR1 LNHDA, CDR2 SQIVND (reference sequence). The DNA for the CDR3 is TGTGCCAGTAGTATTTCAGGGGGCGTAGCGAATCAGCCCCAGCATTTT. Translating it yields CASSISGGVANQPQHF.

This clonotype was counted between two and nine times. The chain combines TRBV4-3 with TRBJ2-3; 9 bases are a match to TRBD2. V lost 0 bases to trimming and J lost 3 bases; unmatched junction nucleotides: 4. This CDR3 spans 16 amino acids. Germline assignment: CDR1 LGHNA and CDR2 YSLEER. CDR3 sequence: CASSQDLAGATDTQYF. The CDR3 nucleotides read TGCGCCAGCAGCCAAGATTTAGCGGGAGCGACAGATACGCAGTATTTT.

This clonotype has more than one count but fewer than ten. The chain carries TRBV28 and TRBJ2-7; tentative D call: TRBD1 (5 bases). CDR3 size: 13 residues. Germline V lookup: CDR1 MDHEN, CDR2 SYDVKM. V lost 5 bases to trimming and J lost 1 base, with 9 bases between them. The CDR3 region has the DNA TGTGCCAGCAGTATCGACAGTTCCTACGAGCAGTACTTC. Translating it yields CASSIDSSYEQYF.

The chain has TRBV6-1 and TRBJ1-6, with TRBD1 identical over 8 bases. CDR3 length: 15 amino acids. Trimming took 8 bases from V and 10 from J; bases not matched to a gene: 13. Per germline, CDR1 MNHNS and CDR2 SASEGT. The CDR3 coding sequence is TGTGCCAGCTACAGCTGGACAGGGATGGGGTCACCCCTCCACTTT. This gives the protein CASYSWTGMGSPLHF.

This sequence joins TRBV24-1 and TRBJ2-2; D tentatively fits TRBD1 or TRBD2 (5 bases each). The CDR3 is 13 residues long. Trimming shortened V by 5 bases and J by 4 bases, and 7 bases separated the two germline ends. Germline CDR1 and CDR2: KGHDR and SFDVKD. The CDR3 loop is CATSVGATGELFF. The DNA for the CDR3 is TGTGCCACCAGTGTCGGGGCCACCGGGGAGCTGTTTTTT.

The chain recombines TRBV20-1 with TRBJ2-7; D remains unclear. Per the germline V gene, CDR1 is DFQATT and CDR2 is SNEGSKA (reference sequence). Trimming shortened V by 6 bases and J by 0 bases, and 15 bases separated the two germline ends. This CDR3 is 14 amino acids long. In DNA form, the CDR3 reads TGCAGTGCCGATCGTGTTGGTTACTCCTACGAGCAGTACTTC. This translates into CSADRVGYSYEQYF.

This rearrangement joins TRBV6-1 to TRBJ2-7; the D gene is possibly TRBD1 (5 bases). CDR1 and CDR2 from the germline V gene are MNHNS and SASEGT. Trimming shortened V by 6 bases and J by 3 bases, and 15 bases separated the two germline ends. The CDR3 is 14 residues long. The CDR3 reads CASRQPGQGYEQYF. CDR3 bases: TGTGCCAGCAGACAGCCGGGCCAGGGCTACGAGCAGTACTTC.

This chain connects TRBV25-1 to TRBJ2-7; D is uncertain. From germline, CDR1 is MGHDK and CDR2 SYGVNS. Trimming cost V 6 bases and J 2 bases, with 8 bases left between them. The CDR3 runs 12 residues. CDR3 DNA: TGTGCCAGCAGGGGCGCACCCTACGAGCAGTACTTC. Translating it yields CASRGAPYEQYF.

The chain recombines TRBV4-2 with TRBJ2-4, with 9 nucleotides matching TRBD2. V gave up 0 bases and J gave up 6 bases; unmatched junction bases: 3. Germline V CDR1 and CDR2: LGHNA, YNFKEQ. This CDR3 spans 15 amino acids. CDR3: CASSQDQLAGNIQYF. The CDR3 nucleotides read TGTGCCAGCAGCCAAGATCAACTAGCGGGAAACATTCAGTACTTC.

This clonotype was seen a single time. The rearrangement joins TRBV21-1 to TRBJ1-2; the listed D gene, TRBD1, was not tested against the DNA. TRBV21-1 is a pseudogene locus. CDR3 size: 13 residues. CDR3 DNA: TGTGCCAGAAGCAGGGGGGGTCCGGGGGGCTACACCTTC. Encoded protein: CARSRGGPGGYTF.

This chain connects TRBV5-4 to TRBJ2-7; the D is unclear. This CDR3 region has 13 residues. Germline values: CDR1 SGHNT, CDR2 YYREEE (reference sequence). V was pared by 2 bases and J by 3 bases, with 9 bases between. The CDR3 sequence: CASSFGIGYEQYF. The CDR3 DNA reads TGTGCCAGCAGCTTCGGAATTGGCTACGAGCAGTACTTC.

This clonotype was observed a handful of times. The chain couples TRBV24-1 to TRBJ2-2; D is possibly TRBD2 (5 bases). This CDR3 has 14 amino acids. Per the germline V gene, CDR1 is KGHDR and CDR2 is SFDVKD. V gave up 0 bases and J gave up 6 bases, with 7 bases separating them. The CDR3 DNA is TGTGCCACCAGTGATTTGCCGGGGTCCGGGGAGCTGTTTTTT. Translation: CATSDLPGSGELFF.

This clonotype occurred a few times. The V gene is TRBV27, the J gene TRBJ1-5, with a possible D match to TRBD1 (6 bases). The CDR3 length is 15 residues. Trimming removed 5 bases from V and 3 bases from J, with 14 bases in between. The V gene's germline CDR1 is MNHEY and CDR2 SMNVEV (reference sequence). CDR3 amino acids: CASSRFRGANQPQHF. Written as DNA, the CDR3 is TGTGCCAGCAGTAGGTTCCGGGGGGCCAATCAGCCCCAGCATTTT.

The J gene is TRBJ1-1, the V gene TRBV6-2 or TRBV6-3; 7 nucleotides line up with TRBD1. With V trimmed by 1 base and J by 7 bases, 6 bases remained unmatched. The CDR3 has 14 residues. Germline V gene data show CDR1 as MNHEY and CDR2 as SVGEGT. For the CDR3, the DNA is TGTGCCAGCAGTTACTTTCTAGGGGGCCTTGAAGCTTTCTTT. Protein sequence: CASSYFLGGLEAFF.